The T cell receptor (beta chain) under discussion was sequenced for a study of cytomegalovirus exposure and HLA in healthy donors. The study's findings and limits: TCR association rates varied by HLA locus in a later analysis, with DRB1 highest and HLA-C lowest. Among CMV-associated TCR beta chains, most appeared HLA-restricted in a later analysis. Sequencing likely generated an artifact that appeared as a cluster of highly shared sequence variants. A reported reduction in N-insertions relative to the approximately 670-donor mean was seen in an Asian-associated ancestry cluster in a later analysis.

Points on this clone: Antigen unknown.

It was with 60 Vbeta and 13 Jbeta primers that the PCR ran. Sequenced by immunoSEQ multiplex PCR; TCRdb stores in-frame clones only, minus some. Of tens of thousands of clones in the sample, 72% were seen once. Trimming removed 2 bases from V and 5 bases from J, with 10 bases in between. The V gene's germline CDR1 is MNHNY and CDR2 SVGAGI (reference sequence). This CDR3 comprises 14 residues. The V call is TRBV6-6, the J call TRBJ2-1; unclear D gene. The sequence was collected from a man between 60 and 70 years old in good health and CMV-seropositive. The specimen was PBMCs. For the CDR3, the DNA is TGTGCCAGCAGTTACGTAGGCGGTGACAATGAGCAGTTCTTC. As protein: CASSYVGGDNEQFF.